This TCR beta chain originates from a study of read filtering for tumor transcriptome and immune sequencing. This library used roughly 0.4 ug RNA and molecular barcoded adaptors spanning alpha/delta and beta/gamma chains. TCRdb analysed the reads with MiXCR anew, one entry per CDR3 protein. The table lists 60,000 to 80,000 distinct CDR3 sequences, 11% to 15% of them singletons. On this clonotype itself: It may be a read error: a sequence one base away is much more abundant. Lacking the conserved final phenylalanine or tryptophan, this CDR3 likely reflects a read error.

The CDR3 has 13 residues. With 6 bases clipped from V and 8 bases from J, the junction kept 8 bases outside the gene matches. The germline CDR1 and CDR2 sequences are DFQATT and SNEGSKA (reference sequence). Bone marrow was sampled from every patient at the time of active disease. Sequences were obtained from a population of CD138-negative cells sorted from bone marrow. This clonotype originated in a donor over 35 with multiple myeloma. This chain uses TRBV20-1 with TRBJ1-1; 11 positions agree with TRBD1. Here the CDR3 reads CSAPGQGAGEAFS. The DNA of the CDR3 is TGCAGTGCCCCTGGACAGGGGGCGGGAGAAGCTTTCTCT.